This TCR beta chain originates from a study of T cells after somatic rescue of genetic block. The CDR3 spans 15 residues. CDR1 is MGHRA and CDR2 is YSYEKL in the germline V gene. Between the trimmed V and J ends, which lost 0 bases and 0 bases, there was a span of 7 bases. The data were produced by immunoSEQ multiplex PCR, yet TCRdb's version contains in-frame clones alone and is incomplete. Here the sample spans around 57,000 clones, around 96% being singletons. This clonotype originated in a child less than two years old. Sequencing used peripheral blood mononuclear cells (PBMCs). V is TRBV4-1 and J is TRBJ2-3; D remains unclear. The DNA of the CDR3 is TGCGCCAGCAGCCAAGATCACATAAGCACAGATACGCAGTATTTT. Amino acids: CASSQDHISTDTQYF.